This entry lists 18 T cell receptor beta chains sequenced from one sample in a study of response to subunit inactivated influenza vaccine. TCRdb analysed the RT-PCR reads with MiXCR anew, one entry per CDR3 protein. The sample includes 500,000 to 600,000 distinct CDR3 sequences, 10% to 15% seen only once; the top ten take around 9.6%. The material was PBMCs from blood, obtained on the day of vaccination. These receptors were collected from a man aged 45 to 65 who received an inactivated influenza vaccine.

This clonotype was seen a handful of times. This chain uses TRBV5-1 with TRBJ2-3; no clear D. V was pared by 1 base and J by 6 bases, with 18 bases between. The CDR3 covers 16 residues. The V gene's germline CDR1 is SGHRS and CDR2 YFSETQ. The chain's CDR3 is CASSLTPYTAPDTQYF. The CDR3 nucleotides read TGCGCCAGCAGCTTGACCCCATATACAGCGCCTGATACGCAGTATTTT.

The rearrangement joins TRBV29-1 to TRBJ2-3; tentatively, D is TRBD1 (6 bases). Trimming removed 6 bases from V and 0 bases from J, with 19 bases in between. CDR3 size: 16 residues. CDR1 and CDR2 (germline): SQVTM, ANQGSEA. The CDR3 loop is CSVQGPYDSSTDTQYF. CDR3 DNA: TGCAGCGTACAGGGACCTTATGATTCTAGCACAGATACGCAGTATTTT.

The chain employs TRBV28 and TRBJ1-2; D remains unclear. The CDR3 consists of 14 residues. Germline V gene sequence: CDR1 MDHEN, CDR2 SYDVKM. V lost 10 bases and J lost 4, with 19 bases in between. This CDR3 reads CATSGFDKTYGYTF. The CDR3 nucleotides are TGTGCCACCTCCGGGTTCGACAAAACCTATGGCTACACCTTC.

The V and J genes are TRBV9 and TRBJ2-3, with TRBD1 identical over 10 bases. In germline, CDR1 is SGDLS, CDR2 YYNGEE. The V and J ends lost 4 bases and 8 bases, in that order; junction bases with no gene match: 13. The CDR3 is 16 amino acids. The CDR3 sequence: CASSPREGQGFGTQYF. CDR3 DNA: TGTGCCAGCAGCCCACGAGAGGGACAGGGGTTCGGTACGCAGTATTTT.

This clonotype was picked up a small number of times. This chain uses TRBV5-1 with TRBJ1-2; 8 positions match TRBD1. The CDR3 covers 15 residues. Germline V gene sequence: CDR1 SGHRS, CDR2 YFSETQ. Unmatched junction bases numbered 9, after V lost 3 bases and J lost 5 bases. The CDR3 here is CASSSTGTGPYGYTF. The CDR3 nucleotides read TGCGCCAGCAGCTCCACCGGGACAGGACCTTATGGCTACACCTTC.

This clonotype was detected ten times or more. The chain joins TRBV7-9 to TRBJ2-7; 11 nucleotides line up with TRBD2. After removal of 5 bases from V and 1 base from J, the junction contained 4 bases not matched to a gene. This CDR3 is built from 15 residues. The germline V gene encodes CDR1 SEHNR and CDR2 FQNEAQ (reference sequence). CDR3 loop: CASSGTSGLSYEQYF. The CDR3 coding sequence is TGTGCCAGCAGCGGGACTAGCGGATTATCCTACGAGCAGTACTTC.

A remark on this clonotype: A much larger clone lies a single base off, so this may be a read error. This sequence joins TRBV14 and TRBJ2-1; no clear D. Germline V gene sequence: CDR1 SGHDN, CDR2 FVKESK. The V end lost 0 bases, the J end lost 6 bases, and 12 bases lay between the germline ends. The CDR3 extends over 15 amino acids. The DNA for the CDR3 is TGTGCCAGCAGCCAAGACAGGTCCCCCTTCAATGAGCAGTTCTTC. This sequence encodes CASSQDRSPFNEQFF.

The sample holds a few counts of this clonotype. J is TRBJ1-6 and V is TRBV5-1; D unclear. Germline assignment: CDR1 SGHRS and CDR2 YFSETQ. The CDR3 is 14 amino acids. With 3 bases removed from V and 9 bases from J, the gap between germline ends came to 13 bases. Here the CDR3 reads CASSSDPEGSPLHF. Written as DNA, the CDR3 is TGCGCCAGCAGCTCGGACCCCGAAGGTTCACCCCTCCACTTT.

The chain uses TRBV29-1 and TRBJ2-1; 10 nucleotides align to TRBD2. Germline V gene data show CDR1 as SQVTM and CDR2 as ANQGSEA. With V trimmed by 3 bases and J by 5 bases, 4 bases remained unmatched. The CDR3 runs to 14 residues. CDR3 sequence reads: CSVDTSGRDNEQFF. In nucleotides, the CDR3 is TGCAGCGTTGATACAAGCGGGAGGGACAATGAGCAGTTCTTC.

This clonotype was recorded a few times. The rearrangement uses TRBV3-1 and TRBJ2-7; no clear D. CDR3 size: 16 residues. Trimming stripped 1 base from V and 0 bases from J, with 13 bases between. The germline V gene encodes CDR1 LGHDT and CDR2 YNNKEL (reference sequence). In nucleotides, the CDR3 is TGTGCCAGCAGCCAAGTTACGGCTAGGAGCTCCTACGAGCAGTACTTC. This gives the protein CASSQVTARSSYEQYF.

CDR3 nucleotide sequence: TGCAGTGCTAGAGATTTGGCAGGTCAGCCCCAGCATTTT. It yields the protein CSARDLAGQPQHF. The V and J genes are TRBV20-1 and TRBJ1-5; D is unresolved. V was pared by 0 bases and J by 6 bases, with 9 bases between. There are 13 residues in the CDR3. Germline V gene sequence: CDR1 DFQATT, CDR2 SNEGSKA (reference sequence).

The chain combines TRBV24-1 with TRBJ2-3, with 13 bases matching TRBD2. The CDR3 spans 16 residues. V lost 4 bases and J lost 4; bases outside the gene matches: 4. CDR1 and CDR2 (germline): KGHDR, SFDVKD. Here the CDR3 reads CATSEPTSGGADTQYF. In nucleotides, the CDR3 is TGTGCCACCAGTGAGCCTACTAGCGGGGGGGCAGATACGCAGTATTTT.

The chain joins TRBV10-3 to TRBJ2-5; the match to TRBD2 covers 8 bases. Per the germline V gene, CDR1 is ENHRY and CDR2 is SYGVKD. The CDR3 contains 15 residues. J gave up 2 bases and V 6 bases, and 8 bases lay outside the gene matches. CDR3 nucleotide sequence: TGTGCCATCAGGTCCAAGGCGGGGGGTCAAGAGACCCAGTACTTC. Translation: CAIRSKAGGQETQYF.

This clonotype has only a few counts. The V gene is TRBV5-1, the J gene TRBJ2-1; the D is unclear. CDR1 and CDR2 (germline): SGHRS, YFSETQ. CDR3 length equals 13 residues. The germline V and J ends were trimmed by 1 base and 8 bases, with 10 bases remaining between them. The CDR3 coding sequence is TGCGCCAGCAGCTTGAATATCGCGGATGAGCAGTTCTTC. Amino acids: CASSLNIADEQFF.

On this clonotype itself: At one boundary the junction diverges from the germline segment, which might be a read error. This chain connects TRBV15 to TRBJ2-7; D call uncertain. Germline CDR1 reads LNHNV; CDR2 reads YYDKDF (reference sequence). The CDR3 extends over 12 amino acids. The CDR3 coding sequence is TGTCCCACCAGCACCCGTCCCTACGAGCAGTACTTC. As protein: CPTSTRPYEQYF.

The chain couples TRBV12-3 or TRBV12-4 to TRBJ2-7, with D perhaps matching TRBD1 (6 bases). V dropped 2 bases and J dropped 3 bases, with 14 bases sitting between them. The CDR3 has 15 residues. CDR3 bases: TGTGCCAGCAGTTTAAGGCAGGGGAAGAGCTACGAGCAGTACTTC. This translates into CASSLRQGKSYEQYF.

This clonotype was counted only a few times. This chain connects TRBV29-1 to TRBJ1-5; D gene ambiguous. The CDR3 loop spans 13 amino acids. V was cut by 6 bases and J by 3 bases, with 12 bases left in between. Germline values: CDR1 SQVTM, CDR2 ANQGSEA. The CDR3 reads CSVRTGFNQPQHF. As DNA, the CDR3 is TGCAGCGTCCGAACGGGATTCAATCAGCCCCAGCATTTT.

This clonotype appeared a few times. This chain links TRBV20-1 with TRBJ2-4; D unclear. V shed 3 bases and J shed 0 bases, with 6 bases lying between them. CDR1 and CDR2 from the germline V gene are DFQATT and SNEGSKA (reference sequence). This CDR3 region has 13 residues. This CDR3 reads CSARLLAKNIQYF. As DNA, the CDR3 is TGCAGTGCTAGGCTCCTAGCCAAAAACATTCAGTACTTC.